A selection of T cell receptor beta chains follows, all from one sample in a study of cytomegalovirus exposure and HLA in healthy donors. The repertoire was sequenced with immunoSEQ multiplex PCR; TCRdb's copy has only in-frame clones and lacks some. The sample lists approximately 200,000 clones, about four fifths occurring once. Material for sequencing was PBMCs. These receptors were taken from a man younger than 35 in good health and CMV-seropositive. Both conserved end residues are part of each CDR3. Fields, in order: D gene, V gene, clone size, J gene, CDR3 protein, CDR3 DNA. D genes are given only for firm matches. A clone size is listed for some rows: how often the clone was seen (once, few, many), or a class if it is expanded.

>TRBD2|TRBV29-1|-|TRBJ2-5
CSASLARGSGETQYF
TGCAGCGCCTCATTGGCGCGGGGGTCCGGGGAGACCCAGTACTTC
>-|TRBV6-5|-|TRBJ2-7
CASSTIKPDEQYF
TGTGCCAGCAGTACTATCAAACCGGACGAGCAGTACTTC
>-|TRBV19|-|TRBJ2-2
CASIRAPSTGELFF
TGTGCCAGCATCAGGGCCCCCAGCACCGGGGAGCTGTTTTTT
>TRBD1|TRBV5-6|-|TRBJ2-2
CASSWSGQLNTGELFF
TGTGCCAGCAGCTGGTCGGGACAGTTAAACACCGGGGAGCTGTTTTTT
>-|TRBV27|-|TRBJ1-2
CASSLSQGQDYTF
TGTGCCAGCAGTTTATCCCAGGGCCAGGACTACACCTTC
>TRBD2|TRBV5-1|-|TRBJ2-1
CASSVAGDVDEQFF
TGCGCCAGCAGCGTAGCGGGAGATGTCGATGAGCAGTTCTTC
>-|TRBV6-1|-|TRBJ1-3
CASRAREITIYF
TGTGCCAGCAGGGCCAGGGAAATCACCATATATTTT
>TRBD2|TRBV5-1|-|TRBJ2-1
CASSRETSRDEQFF
TGCGCCAGCAGCCGGGAGACTAGCAGGGATGAGCAGTTCTTC
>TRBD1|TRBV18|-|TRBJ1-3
CASSPLPGQAASGNTIYF
TGTGCCAGCTCACCACTTCCGGGACAGGCGGCCTCTGGAAACACCATATATTTT
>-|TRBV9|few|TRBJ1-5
CASSSRDYQPQHF
TGTGCCAGCAGCTCCAGGGACTATCAGCCCCAGCATTTT